The 31 T cell receptor beta chains in this list originate from one sample, sequenced in a study of blood T cell repertoires in COVID-19. The repertoire was sequenced with immunoSEQ multiplex PCR; TCRdb's copy has only in-frame clones and lacks some. The table includes roughly 67,000 clones, 65% to 90% detected once. Sequencing used peripheral blood. Receptors were obtained from a man aged 45-65 years with acute or convalescent COVID-19.

This clone was found a few times. The rearrangement joins TRBV3-1 (or the pseudogene TRBV3-2) to TRBJ1-4; 8 positions match TRBD1. The trim removed 2 bases at V and 6 bases at J, leaving 8 bases unmatched. The germline CDR1 and CDR2 sequences are LGHDT and YNNKEL (reference sequence). The CDR3 runs 16 residues. CDR3 amino acids: CASSQLFRGRYEKLFF. The CDR3 DNA reads as TGTGCCAGCAGCCAACTTTTCAGGGGGCGGTATGAAAAACTGTTTTTT.

V gene TRBV10-3 combines with J gene TRBJ1-1; no definite D call. V was shortened by 0 bases and J by 1 base, with 9 bases between the two germline ends. Germline V gene data show CDR1 as ENHRY and CDR2 as SYGVKD. The CDR3 has 15 residues. The CDR3: CAISESREENTEAFF. The CDR3 nucleotides are TGTGCCATCAGTGAGTCGAGGGAGGAGAACACTGAAGCTTTCTTT.

The chain couples TRBV6-5 to TRBJ2-5; D may be TRBD2 (6 bases). CDR3 length equals 13 residues. Germline CDR1 is MNHEY and CDR2 is SVGAGI. V shed 7 bases and J shed 4 bases, with 13 bases lying between them. DNA of the CDR3: TGTGCCAGCACCCCGAGGGGAGGAGAGACCCAGTACTTC. This translates into CASTPRGGETQYF.

This clone was seen a few times. The rearrangement uses TRBV11-2 and TRBJ2-1; D perhaps matches TRBD2 (6 bases). The germline V gene has CDR1 SGHAT and CDR2 FQNNGV. V lost 3 bases, J lost 9 bases, and 21 bases lay in between. There are 16 residues in the CDR3. The chain's CDR3 is CASSFAGGAGGAEQFF. Here the CDR3 DNA reads TGTGCCAGCAGCTTCGCCGGCGGGGCAGGCGGAGCTGAGCAGTTCTTC.

The chain is built from TRBV6-5 and TRBJ1-2, with D possibly being TRBD1 (5 bases). The CDR3 spans 15 residues. Germline V lookup: CDR1 MNHEY, CDR2 SVGAGI. V was pared by 0 bases and J by 1 base, with 9 bases between. The CDR3 is CASSYSVGDNYGYTF. For the CDR3, the DNA is TGTGCCAGCAGTTACTCGGTAGGGGATAACTATGGCTACACCTTC.

The chain uses TRBV5-6 and TRBJ2-7; D is perhaps TRBD2 (5 bases). V lost 4 bases and J 4 bases, leaving 18 bases between the germline ends. Germline V CDR1 and CDR2: SGHDT, YYEEEE. The CDR3 extends over 15 amino acids. CDR3: CASSVISRERYEQYF. For the CDR3, the DNA is TGTGCCAGCAGCGTGATATCTAGGGAGAGATACGAGCAGTACTTC.

This chain links TRBV5-1 with TRBJ2-3, with 8 bases that match TRBD1. V lost 4 bases, J lost 5 bases, and 3 bases stayed unmatched. The CDR3 is 13 residues long. The germline V gene encodes CDR1 SGHRS and CDR2 YFSETQ. CDR3 sequence reads: CASSPTGVDTQYF. The CDR3 DNA is TGCGCCAGCAGCCCGACAGGGGTAGATACGCAGTATTTT.

The chain joins TRBV7-3 to TRBJ2-7; perhaps TRBD2 as D (5 bases). Germline CDR1 reads SGHTA; CDR2 reads FQGTGA. V was pared by 5 bases and J by 3 bases, with 8 bases between. This CDR3 is 12 amino acids long. The CDR3 here is CASSRGIYEQYF. The DNA of the CDR3 is TGTGCCAGCAGCCGGGGAATCTACGAGCAGTACTTC.

The rearrangement joins TRBV28 to TRBJ2-7; maybe TRBD2 (7 bases). The V gene lost 7 bases and the J gene lost 6 bases, with 13 bases spanning the gap. Germline V gene data show CDR1 as MDHEN and CDR2 as SYDVKM. CDR3 length: 12 residues. In DNA, the CDR3 is TGTGCCAGCAAAAGGGGGGGGAGCGAGCAGTACTTC. It specifies CASKRGGSEQYF.

This rearrangement joins TRBV18 to TRBJ2-7; 7 positions agree with TRBD1. The CDR3 has 13 residues. V was clipped by 4 bases and J by 4 bases; unmatched bases: 4. CDR1 and CDR2 (germline): KGHSH, LQKENI. The CDR3 DNA follows: TGTGCCAGCTCACAAGGACAGGAGTACGAGCAGTACGTC. Translated: CASSQGQEYEQYV.

The rearrangement joins TRBV15 to TRBJ2-7; D is possibly TRBD1 (6 bases). Between the trimmed V and J ends, which lost 5 bases and 3 bases, there was a span of 20 bases. Germline V gene sequence: CDR1 LNHNV, CDR2 YYDKDF (reference sequence). The CDR3 extends over 16 amino acids. In DNA form, the CDR3 reads TGTGCCACCAGCGACACGGAGGCCCGGGACAACTACGAGCAGTACGTC. Translation gives CATSDTEARDNYEQYV.

This clone occurred once. This chain links TRBV6-1 with TRBJ2-3, with TRBD2 matching 8 bases. Trimming cost V 2 bases and J 2 bases; bases outside gene matches: 3. Germline lookup yields CDR1 MNHNS and CDR2 SASEGT. This CDR3 spans 15 amino acids. CDR3 region: CASSELAGFTDTQYF. The CDR3 DNA reads as TGTGCCAGCAGTGAACTAGCGGGCTTCACAGATACGCAGTATTTT.

The rearrangement joins TRBV7-2 to TRBJ2-5; 9 bases are shared with TRBD2. Germline V gene data show CDR1 as SGHTA and CDR2 as FQGNSA. The CDR3 extends over 15 amino acids. J lost 5 bases, V lost 5 bases, and 9 bases had no gene match. The CDR3 coding sequence is TGTGCCAGCAGCCCACGGGTAGCGGGGGACGAGACCCAGTACTTC. Translation gives CASSPRVAGDETQYF.

The chain is built from TRBV10-3 and TRBJ1-1; 7 nucleotides align to TRBD1. CDR1 ENHRY and CDR2 SYGVKD come from the germline V gene. The CDR3 spans 14 residues. The J segment lost 5 bases and the V segment lost 2 bases, leaving 5 bases of the junction unmatched. The CDR3 region has the DNA TGTGCCATCAGTGAGGACAGGGACTTAACTGAAGCTTTCTTT. The encoded protein is CAISEDRDLTEAFF.

The V and J genes are TRBV7-9 and TRBJ2-5; weak D call: TRBD2 (6 bases). CDR3 length equals 13 residues. Germline CDR1 reads SEHNR; CDR2 reads FQNEAQ (reference sequence). V dropped 0 bases and J dropped 4 bases, with 6 bases sitting between them. The CDR3 DNA reads TGTGCCAGCAGCTTAGCAGCGGGAGAGACCCAGTACTTC. This sequence encodes CASSLAAGETQYF. The full variable domain, completed using reference TRBV7-9 and TRBJ2-5, is DTGVSQNPRHKITKRGQNVTFRCDPISEHNRLYWYRQTLGQGPEFLTYFQNEAQLEKSRLLSDRFSAERPKGSFSTLEIQRTEQGDSAMYLCASSLAAGETQYFGPGTRLLVL.

V is TRBV6-5 and J is TRBJ1-6; no clear D. The CDR3 consists of 13 residues. Germline V CDR1 and CDR2: MNHEY, SVGAGI. V lost 0 bases, J lost 11 bases, and 8 bases lay in between. CDR3 nucleotide sequence: TGTGCCAGCAGTTACTCGAGTCGCCCACCCCTCCACTTT. Protein: CASSYSSRPPLHF.

The rearrangement joins TRBV2 to TRBJ2-2, with 8 bases aligning to TRBD1. The V gene's germline CDR1 is SNHLY and CDR2 FYNNEI. J lost 7 bases, V lost 3 bases, and 13 bases had no gene match. The CDR3 totals 17 residues. The CDR3: CASSERQGAQMGGELFF. The CDR3, as DNA: TGTGCCAGCAGTGAGAGGCAGGGGGCGCAAATGGGCGGGGAGCTGTTTTTT. Full variable domain (rest looked up from reference TRBV2 and TRBJ2-2): EPEVTQTPSHQVTQMGQEVILRCVPISNHLYFYWYRQILGQKVEFLVSFYNNEISEKSEIFDDQFSVERPDGSNFTLKIRSTKLEDSAMYFCASSERQGAQMGGELFFGEGSRLTVL.

The chain's CDR3 is CASSRQFSGANVLTF. CDR3 coding DNA: TGTGCCAGCAGCCGACAGTTCTCTGGGGCCAACGTCCTGACTTTC. The rearrangement links TRBV6-5 to TRBJ2-6, with a tentative D call TRBD1 (5 bases). Germline V CDR1 and CDR2: MNHEY, SVGAGI. The CDR3 is 15 amino acids. V was shortened by 6 bases and J by 0 bases, with 9 bases between the two germline ends.

The chain is built from TRBV2 and TRBJ2-3; 7 bases agree with TRBD2. CDR3 length equals 16 residues. V was clipped by 6 bases and J by 0 bases; unmatched bases: 9. Per the germline V gene, CDR1 is SNHLY and CDR2 is FYNNEI. The CDR3 DNA reads TGTGCCAGCAGCGGCGCGGGGGACCCTAGCACAGATACGCAGTATTTT. Protein sequence: CASSGAGDPSTDTQYF.

The chain joins TRBV9 to TRBJ2-7, with 7 bases matching TRBD1. This CDR3 has 14 amino acids. Trimming removed 2 bases from V and 4 bases from J; junction bases left unmatched: 6. Germline lookup yields CDR1 SGDLS and CDR2 YYNGEE. CDR3 residues: CASSVGTELYEQYF. The CDR3 DNA reads TGTGCCAGCAGCGTCGGGACAGAATTGTACGAGCAGTACTTC. The variable domain in full, with the rest retrieved from reference TRBV9 and TRBJ2-7, is DSGVTQTPKHLITATGQRVTLRCSPRSGDLSVYWYQQSLDQGLQFLIQYYNGEERAKGNILERFSAQQFPDLHSELNLSSLELGDSALYFCASSVGTELYEQYFGPGTRLTVT.

This chain joins TRBV6-5 and TRBJ1-2; no definite D call. The germline V gene has CDR1 MNHEY and CDR2 SVGAGI. V was pared by 6 bases and J by 4 bases, with 18 bases between. The CDR3 runs 15 residues. CDR3 in DNA: TGTGCCAGCAGCCAAAACGAGGCGGGGAGCTATGGCTACACCTTC. This sequence encodes CASSQNEAGSYGYTF.

V usage is TRBV5-1 and J usage is TRBJ2-3; 9 bases are a match to TRBD2. This CDR3 has 16 residues. Looked up from germline, CDR1 is SGHRS and CDR2 is YFSETQ. V lost 0 bases, J lost 0 bases, and 2 bases stayed unmatched. The CDR3 is CASSLVSGGSTDTQYF. The CDR3 DNA follows: TGCGCCAGCAGCTTGGTCAGCGGGGGGAGCACAGATACGCAGTATTTT. Drawing the rest from reference TRBV5-1 and TRBJ2-3, the complete variable domain is KAGVTQTPRYLIKTRGQQVTLSCSPISGHRSVSWYQQTPGQGLQFLFEYFSETQRNKGNFPGRFSGRQFSNSRSEMNVSTLELGDSALYLCASSLVSGGSTDTQYFGPGTRLTVL.

This clone came up once. The chain links TRBV27 to TRBJ2-5, with 9 bases aligning to TRBD2. The CDR3 consists of 16 residues. The trim removed 5 bases at V and 1 base at J, leaving 8 bases unmatched. From germline, CDR1 is MNHEY and CDR2 SMNVEV (reference sequence). For the CDR3, the DNA is TGTGCCAGCAGTGAAACGGGACTAGCTGTCCAAGAGACCCAGTACTTC. Translation gives CASSETGLAVQETQYF.

In its sample, this clone ranks as medium-sized (0.01 to 0.1%). This chain links TRBV24-1 with TRBJ1-2, with TRBD1 matching 9 bases. CDR3 size: 16 residues. V shed 3 bases and J 8 bases; nucleotides not matched to a gene: 12. Germline CDR1 and CDR2: KGHDR and SFDVKD. In nucleotides, the CDR3 is TGTGCCACCAGTGATCGACACCCGGGGACAGGGTTGGGCTACACCTTC. This translates into CATSDRHPGTGLGYTF.

This clone was seen more than once but under ten times. The V call is TRBV4-1, the J call TRBJ1-1; 11 positions match TRBD1. V lost 3 bases and J lost 2; bases outside the gene matches: 5. The CDR3 loop spans 16 amino acids. Looked up from germline, CDR1 is MGHRA and CDR2 is YSYEKL. The CDR3 loop reads CASSHGQGAGNTEAFF. For the CDR3, the DNA is TGCGCCAGCAGCCACGGACAGGGGGCGGGAAACACTGAAGCTTTCTTT.

The chain joins TRBV15 to TRBJ2-1; D unresolved. Trimming took off 1 base at V and 10 bases at J, with 8 bases between the two ends. This CDR3 contains 12 residues. The germline V gene encodes CDR1 LNHNV and CDR2 YYDKDF (reference sequence). CDR3 protein: CATSRVTQEQFF. CDR3 coding DNA: TGTGCCACCAGCAGAGTTACCCAGGAGCAGTTCTTC. The full variable domain, with the rest looked up from reference TRBV15 and TRBJ2-1, is DAMVIQNPRYQVTQFGKPVTLSCSQTLNHNVMYWYQQKSSQAPKLLFHYYDKDFNNEADTPDNFQSRRPNTSFCFLDIRSPGLGDTAMYLCATSRVTQEQFFGPGTRLTVL.

The sample holds a few counts of this clone. The chain couples TRBV19 to TRBJ1-5; D is uncertain. Trimming stripped 6 bases from V and 5 bases from J, with 14 bases between. Germline CDR1 LNHDA, CDR2 SQIVND (reference sequence). The CDR3 length is 14 residues. CDR3 sequence reads: CASSPRAGYQPQHF. CDR3 bases: TGTGCCAGTAGCCCGCGGGCCGGATATCAGCCCCAGCATTTT.

This rearrangement joins TRBV13 to TRBJ1-2; unclear D gene. Looked up from germline, CDR1 is PRHDT and CDR2 is FYEKMQ (reference sequence). The length of the CDR3 is 14 residues. The V gene lost 2 bases and the J gene lost 7 bases, with 14 bases spanning the gap. The CDR3 here is CASSLMFPGLGYTF. In DNA form, the CDR3 reads TGTGCCAGCAGCTTAATGTTCCCAGGTCTTGGCTACACCTTC.

The CDR3, as DNA: TGTGCCAGCAGTGAAACACGGGGGGCTGGAGGAGAGACCCAGTACTTC. It yields the protein CASSETRGAGGETQYF. This sequence joins TRBV2 and TRBJ2-5; a weak D match, TRBD2 (7 bases). Germline CDR1 is SNHLY and CDR2 is FYNNEI. V dropped 2 bases and J dropped 4 bases, with 17 bases sitting between them. This CDR3 region has 16 residues.

The chain joins TRBV4-1 to TRBJ1-1; no reliable D call. Trimming removed 3 bases from V and 3 bases from J, with 8 bases in between. Germline V gives CDR1 MGHRA, CDR2 YSYEKL. The length of the CDR3 is 13 residues. The CDR3 DNA is TGCGCCAGCAGCCAGGGCAGAGACACTGAAGCTTTCTTT. Its translation: CASSQGRDTEAFF.

This chain links TRBV19 with TRBJ1-2; TRBD1 might be the D (6 bases). Germline CDR1 and CDR2: LNHDA and SQIVND (reference sequence). The V end lost 8 bases, the J end lost 1 base, and 26 bases lay between the germline ends. There are 18 residues in the CDR3. The CDR3 DNA reads TGTGCCAGTGAATTCGTTGGGGGCGCCCAACGATATAACTATGGCTACACCTTC. Its protein product is CASEFVGGAQRYNYGYTF.